Listed here are 13 T cell receptor beta chains from one sample, sequenced in a study of T cell responses to AZD1222 COVID-19 vaccine. The table came from immunoSEQ multiplex PCR; TCRdb's copy has only in-frame clones and leaves some out. The data contain approximately 100,000 clones, approximately 87% of them singletons. The sequences come from peripheral blood, collected on day 0 of AZD1222 vaccination. These receptors originate from an adult in good health.

The CDR3 protein is CASSGQGLRLGDSPLHF. The DNA of the CDR3 is TGTGCCAGCAGTGGACAGGGGCTTCGGCTAGGGGATTCACCCCTCCACTTT. The rearrangement uses TRBV6-1 and TRBJ1-6; 8 bases agree with TRBD1. This CDR3 is built from 17 residues. Germline trimming cut 4 bases from V and 8 bases from J; bases unmatched to any gene: 13. Germline V gives CDR1 MNHNS, CDR2 SASEGT.

This clone appeared a few times. The chain links TRBV6-5 to TRBJ1-2; unclear D gene. CDR1 and CDR2 (germline): MNHEY, SVGAGI. V lost 8 bases to trimming and J lost 5 bases, with 21 bases between them. This CDR3 region has 15 residues. The CDR3 DNA reads as TGTGCCAGCCGCGCCGTACGAGTTTCTGGGTATGGCTACACCTTC. This gives the protein CASRAVRVSGYGYTF.

J is TRBJ1-1 and V is TRBV28, with D possibly TRBD1 on 6 matching bases. Trimming removed 6 bases at V and 11 bases at J, with 22 bases between. CDR1 and CDR2 (germline): MDHEN, SYDVKM. This CDR3 has 14 residues. CDR3 nucleotides: TGTGCCAGCAGGCCCACGCGCGGGGGCGCGGGGGCTTTCTTT. It is translated as CASRPTRGGAGAFF.

Remarks on this clone: Other DNA sequences of this sample code for an identical CDR3. The rearrangement uses TRBV18 and TRBJ1-2; TRBD1 matches at 8 bases. The germline V gene encodes CDR1 KGHSH and CDR2 LQKENI. The length of the CDR3 is 13 residues. Trimming cost V 3 bases and J 3 bases; bases outside gene matches: 0. Here the CDR3 DNA reads TGTGCCAGCTCACCGGACAGGGACTATGGCTACACCTTC. Translation gives CASSPDRDYGYTF.

V and J are TRBV19 and TRBJ1-5, with D uncertain. Looked up from germline, CDR1 is LNHDA and CDR2 is SQIVND (reference sequence). The CDR3 is 15 residues long. The V gene lost 0 bases and the J gene lost 6 bases, with 12 bases spanning the gap. In DNA, the CDR3 is TGTGCCAGTAGTATAGAAAAGAGGGTTTTTCAGCCCCAGCATTTT. This translates into CASSIEKRVFQPQHF.

The V and J genes are TRBV19 and TRBJ2-2; D call uncertain. The germline gives CDR1 LNHDA, CDR2 SQIVND (reference sequence). V lost 6 bases, J lost 9 bases, and 11 bases lay in between. The CDR3 extends over 12 amino acids. The CDR3 loop reads CASSRFNWELFF. The CDR3 region has the DNA TGTGCCAGTAGCCGATTCAACTGGGAGCTGTTTTTT.

Only a few counts were recorded for this clone. This CDR3 is also generated by other DNA sequences in the sample. V usage is TRBV6-5 and J usage is TRBJ1-1, with D tentatively TRBD1 (5 bases). V was trimmed by 0 bases and J by 3 bases, leaving 8 bases between them. In germline, CDR1 is MNHEY, CDR2 SVGAGI. CDR3 size: 14 residues. CDR3 region: CASSYSIRDTEAFF. The CDR3, as DNA: TGTGCCAGCAGTTACTCGATCAGGGACACTGAAGCTTTCTTT.

The rearrangement links TRBV5-1 to TRBJ2-1; 8 positions agree with TRBD2. Germline V gene data show CDR1 as SGHRS and CDR2 as YFSETQ. The trim removed 3 bases at V and 0 bases at J, leaving 2 bases unmatched. The CDR3 spans 15 residues. CDR3 coding DNA: TGCGCCAGCAGCTCGGGGGGGAGCTCCTACAATGAGCAGTTCTTC. Amino acids: CASSSGGSSYNEQFF.

The chain has TRBV7-9 and TRBJ2-2; D is unresolved. Germline V CDR1 and CDR2: SEHNR, FQNEAQ (reference sequence). V was shortened by 2 bases and J by 4 bases, with 11 bases between the two germline ends. The CDR3 consists of 15 residues. CDR3 in amino acids: CASSLPTHATGELFF. The DNA for the CDR3 is TGTGCCAGCAGCTTACCGACGCATGCCACCGGGGAGCTGTTTTTT.

This chain joins TRBV13 and TRBJ2-3; 14 bases are shared with TRBD2. This CDR3 contains 17 residues. The V and J ends lost 4 bases and 5 bases, in that order; junction bases with no gene match: 8. The V gene's germline CDR1 is PRHDT and CDR2 FYEKMQ (reference sequence). In nucleotides, the CDR3 is TGTGCCAGCAGCTCCCCGACTAGCGGGGGGGCACGAGATACGCAGTATTTT. Residues: CASSSPTSGGARDTQYF.

The rearrangement uses TRBV7-2 and TRBJ1-4; D possibly corresponds to TRBD1 (6 bases). The CDR3 is 15 residues long. Germline V gives CDR1 SGHTA, CDR2 FQGNSA. V shed 4 bases and J shed 5 bases, with 14 bases lying between them. The chain's CDR3 is CASSSYGTLNEKLFF. The CDR3 nucleotides are TGTGCCAGCAGCTCTTATGGGACACTAAATGAAAAACTGTTTTTT.

The chain links TRBV6-5 to TRBJ1-1; D gene ambiguous. The CDR3 length is 14 residues. Germline values: CDR1 MNHEY, CDR2 SVGAGI. V gave up 6 bases and J gave up 0 bases, with 11 bases separating them. In DNA, the CDR3 is TGTGCCAGCAGCTCTTTCGTTTTGAACACTGAAGCTTTCTTT. Residues: CASSSFVLNTEAFF.

The CDR3 nucleotides read TGTGCCATCAGTGGGGGACAGGGGAGCACTGAAGCTTTCTTT. Translated, it gives CAISGGQGSTEAFF. The genes are TRBV10-3 and TRBJ1-1; TRBD1 matches at 10 bases. Germline trimming cut 4 bases from V and 4 bases from J; bases unmatched to any gene: 3. Per germline, CDR1 ENHRY and CDR2 SYGVKD. The CDR3 is 14 amino acids.